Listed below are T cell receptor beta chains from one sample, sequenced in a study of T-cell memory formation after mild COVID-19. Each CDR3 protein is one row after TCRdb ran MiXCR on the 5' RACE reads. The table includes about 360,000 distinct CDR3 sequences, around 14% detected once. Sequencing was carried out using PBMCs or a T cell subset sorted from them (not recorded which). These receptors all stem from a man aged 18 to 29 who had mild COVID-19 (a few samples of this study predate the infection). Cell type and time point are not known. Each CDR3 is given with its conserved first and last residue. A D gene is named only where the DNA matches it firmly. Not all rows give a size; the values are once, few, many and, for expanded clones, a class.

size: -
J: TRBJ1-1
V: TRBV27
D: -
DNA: TGTGCCAGCAGCTCCTTTACCCCGGGGCCTAGGGCCACTGAAGCTTTCTTT
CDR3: CASSSFTPGPRATEAFF

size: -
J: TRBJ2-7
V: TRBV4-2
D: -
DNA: TGTGCCAGCAGCCAGGACACCTCATCCTACGAGCAGTACTTC
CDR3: CASSQDTSSYEQYF

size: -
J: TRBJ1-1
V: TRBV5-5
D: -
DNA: TGTGCCAGCAGCCGGCCCGATGGGAACACTGAAGCTTTCTTT
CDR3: CASSRPDGNTEAFF

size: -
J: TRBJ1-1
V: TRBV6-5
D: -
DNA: TGTGCCAGCAGCTGGCCCGGGGGAAACACTGAAGCTTTCTTT
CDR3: CASSWPGGNTEAFF

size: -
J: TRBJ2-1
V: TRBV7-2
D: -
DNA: TGTGCCAGCAGCTTAGTCGGGACCCAGAACACCCCGTTCTTC
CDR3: CASSLVGTQNTPFF

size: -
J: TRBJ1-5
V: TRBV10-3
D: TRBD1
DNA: TGTGCCACCCAACAGGGGGCCGGCAATCAGCCCCAGCATTTT
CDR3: CATQQGAGNQPQHF

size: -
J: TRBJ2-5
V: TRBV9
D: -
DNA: TGTGCCAGCAGCGTAGCCCAAGGGGAGACCCAGTACTTC
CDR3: CASSVAQGETQYF

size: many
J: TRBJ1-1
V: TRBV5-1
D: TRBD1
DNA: TGCGCCAGCAGCTCGGGACAGAACATGAACACTGAAGCTTTCTTT
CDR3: CASSSGQNMNTEAFF

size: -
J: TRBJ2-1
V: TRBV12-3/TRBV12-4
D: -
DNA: TGTGCCAGCATGATACGTCAGGTTTACAATGAGCAGTTCTTC
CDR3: CASMIRQVYNEQFF

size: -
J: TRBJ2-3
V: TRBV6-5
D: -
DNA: TGTGCCTGCGGTCTGGGGGTAGCAGGTATAGATACGCAGTATTTT
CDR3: CACGLGVAGIDTQYF

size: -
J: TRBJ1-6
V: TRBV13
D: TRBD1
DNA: TGTGCCAGCAGCGGGGACAGGGACTCACCCCTCCACTTT
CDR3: CASSGDRDSPLHF

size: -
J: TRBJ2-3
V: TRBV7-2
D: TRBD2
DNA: TGTGCCAGCAGCTTAGGGGAGGGGTTTGGGCACACGCAGTATTTT
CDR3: CASSLGEGFGHTQYF

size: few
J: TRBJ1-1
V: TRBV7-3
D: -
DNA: TGTGCCAGCAGTCGTGAGGGGGACACTGAAGCTTTCTTT
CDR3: CASSREGDTEAFF

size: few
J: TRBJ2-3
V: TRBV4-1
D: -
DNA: TGCGCCAGCAGCGCGAATGGGGTTACGCAGTATTTT
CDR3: CASSANGVTQYF

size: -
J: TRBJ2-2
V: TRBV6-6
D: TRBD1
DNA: TGTGCCAGCAGTTTCCAAAAGGACAGGGGCTTCAACACCGGGGAGCTGTTTTTT
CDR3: CASSFQKDRGFNTGELFF

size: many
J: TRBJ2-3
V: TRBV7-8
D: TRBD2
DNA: TGTGCCAGCAGCTTAGCGCTAGGGACTAGCGGGGGCCCATTAGCAGATACGCAGTATTTT
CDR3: CASSLALGTSGGPLADTQYF

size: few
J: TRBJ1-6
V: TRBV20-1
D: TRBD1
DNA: TGCAGTGGCGGACAGGAGAGTAATAATTCACCCCTCCACTTT
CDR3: CSGGQESNNSPLHF

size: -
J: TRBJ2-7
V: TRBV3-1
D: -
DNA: TGTGCCAGCAGCCAAAGGGGAACAGGCTACGAGCAGTACTTC
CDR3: CASSQRGTGYEQYF

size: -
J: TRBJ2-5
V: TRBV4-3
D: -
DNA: TGCGCCAGCAGCCAAGAGACCCCTCGGGAGACCCAGTACTTC
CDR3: CASSQETPRETQYF

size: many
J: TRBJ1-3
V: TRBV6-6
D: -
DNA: TGTGCCAGCAGTTACACAGGTGGAAACACCATATATTTT
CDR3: CASSYTGGNTIYF

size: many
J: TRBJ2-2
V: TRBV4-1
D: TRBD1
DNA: TGCGCCAGCAGCCAGCCTCCAGGGGGTCCGAACACCGGGGAGCTGTTTTTT
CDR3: CASSQPPGGPNTGELFF

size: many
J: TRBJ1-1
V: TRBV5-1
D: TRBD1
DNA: TGCGCCAGCAGCTCCCTGGGACAGGGGGCGTCTGGCACTGAAGCTTTCTTT
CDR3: CASSSLGQGASGTEAFF

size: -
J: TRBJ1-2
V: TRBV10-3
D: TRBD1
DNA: TGTGCCATCAGTGAACCGGGACAGGGACTATCGTATGGCTACACCTTC
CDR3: CAISEPGQGLSYGYTF

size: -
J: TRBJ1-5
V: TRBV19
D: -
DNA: TGTGCCAGTAGTATCCCGGCGGGGACTTGGGCTCAGCCCCAGCATTTT
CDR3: CASSIPAGTWAQPQHF

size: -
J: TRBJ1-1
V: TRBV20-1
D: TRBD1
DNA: TGCAGTGCTGGAGTCCGGACAGGGGTCACTGAAGCTTTCTTT
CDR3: CSAGVRTGVTEAFF

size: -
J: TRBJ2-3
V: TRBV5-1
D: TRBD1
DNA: TGCGCCAGCGCCCCGGGACAGAGCACAGATACGCAGTATTTT
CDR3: CASAPGQSTDTQYF

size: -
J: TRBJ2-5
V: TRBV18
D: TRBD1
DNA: TGTGCCAGCTCACCACGACCTACAGGGGAAGAGACCCAGTACTTC
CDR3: CASSPRPTGEETQYF

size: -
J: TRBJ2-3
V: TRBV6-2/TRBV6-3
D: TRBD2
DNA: TGTGCCAGCAGTTACCGGGGGGTGGCGGTCCCCACAGATACGCAGTATTTT
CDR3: CASSYRGVAVPTDTQYF

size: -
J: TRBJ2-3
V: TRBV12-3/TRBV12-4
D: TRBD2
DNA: TGTGCCAGCAGTTTATCTGGGCGGGGGGCCACAGATACGCAGTATTTT
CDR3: CASSLSGRGATDTQYF